A single TCR beta chain is shown here with its context. Its antigen is currently unknown. Its ends do not fully match the called genes, so a read error is possible. CDR3 size: 14 residues. The V gene's germline CDR1 is WSHSY and CDR2 SAAADI. The data belong to a study of tumor-infiltrating lymphocytes in primary liver carcinoma. For the study at large: Patients, male and female, were 30 to 69 years old. General study points: The study found a significantly higher top-250-clone fraction in tumors than in blood (p = 0.039).

cDNA specific to TCR beta was made from 500 ng of total RNA, with a constant-region primer employed for priming. Slightly modified ARM-PCR, run as three nested multiplex PCR rounds, produced the TCR beta libraries. Primers for the first two PCR rounds were TRBV1-TRBV30 forward primers and a C-beta reverse primer (approximately 10 cycles per round). TCRdb processed the multiplex PCR reads anew with MiXCR; each CDR3 protein has one entry. The table has 40,000 to 45,000 distinct CDR3 sequences, about three quarters seen once; the top ten hold over 15%. Taking about 18-32 mg of unsorted bulk tissue, the authors co-extracted RNA and DNA.

This sequence originates from a man aged 40-49 years with primary liver carcinoma and hepatitis B virus infection. Specimen: liver tumor tissue from sampling region 2. Indicated subset: tumor region T2, inferior pole. The V gene is TRBV10-2, the J gene TRBJ1-6; D gene uncertain. CDR3 sequence reads: CASSESTVSSPLLF. CDR3 DNA: TGCGCCAGCAGTGAGTCCACGGTTAGTTCACCCCTCCTCTTT.